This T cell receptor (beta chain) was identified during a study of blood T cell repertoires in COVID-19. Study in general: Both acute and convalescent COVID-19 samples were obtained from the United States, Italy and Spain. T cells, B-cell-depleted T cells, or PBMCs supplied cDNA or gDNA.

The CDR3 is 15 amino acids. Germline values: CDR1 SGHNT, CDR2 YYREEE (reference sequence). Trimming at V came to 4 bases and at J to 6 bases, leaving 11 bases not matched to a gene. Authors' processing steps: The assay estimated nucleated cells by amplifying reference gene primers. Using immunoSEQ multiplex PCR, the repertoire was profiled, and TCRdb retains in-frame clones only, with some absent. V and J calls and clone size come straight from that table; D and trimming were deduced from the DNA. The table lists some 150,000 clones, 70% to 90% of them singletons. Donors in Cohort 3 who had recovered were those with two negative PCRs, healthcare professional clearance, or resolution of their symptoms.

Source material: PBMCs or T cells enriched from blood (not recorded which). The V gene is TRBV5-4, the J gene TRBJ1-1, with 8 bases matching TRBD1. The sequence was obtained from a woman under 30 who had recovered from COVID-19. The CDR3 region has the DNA TGTGCCAGCAGCCTTCGGACAGGGATCCGCGCTGAAGCTTTCTTT. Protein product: CASSLRTGIRAEAFF.